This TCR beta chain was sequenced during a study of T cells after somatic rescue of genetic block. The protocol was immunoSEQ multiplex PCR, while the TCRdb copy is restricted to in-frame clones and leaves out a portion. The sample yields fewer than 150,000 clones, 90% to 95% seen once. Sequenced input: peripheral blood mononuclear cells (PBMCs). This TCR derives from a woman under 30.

CDR3 in amino acids: CASSLGIGTSGTDTQYF. The CDR3 DNA is TGTGCCAGCAGCTTGGGAATAGGGACTAGCGGAACAGATACGCAGTATTTT. V is TRBV5-4 and J is TRBJ2-3, with 11 bases that match TRBD2. This CDR3 contains 17 residues. V lost 0 bases, J lost 3 bases, and 6 bases stayed unmatched. The germline V gene has CDR1 SGHNT and CDR2 YYREEE (reference sequence).